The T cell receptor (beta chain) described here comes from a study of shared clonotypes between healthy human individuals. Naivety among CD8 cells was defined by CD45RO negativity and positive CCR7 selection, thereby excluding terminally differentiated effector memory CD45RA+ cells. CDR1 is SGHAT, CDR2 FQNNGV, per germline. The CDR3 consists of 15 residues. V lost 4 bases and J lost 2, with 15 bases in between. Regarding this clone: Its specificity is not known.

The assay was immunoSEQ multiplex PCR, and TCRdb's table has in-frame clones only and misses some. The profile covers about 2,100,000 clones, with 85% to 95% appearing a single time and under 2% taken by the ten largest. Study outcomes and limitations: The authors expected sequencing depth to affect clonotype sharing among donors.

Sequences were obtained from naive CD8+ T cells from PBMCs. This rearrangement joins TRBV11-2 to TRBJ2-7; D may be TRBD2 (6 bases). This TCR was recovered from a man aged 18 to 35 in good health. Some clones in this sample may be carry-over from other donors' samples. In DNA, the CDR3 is TGTGCCAGCAGCTCAATAGCGGCAGGGACCTACGAGCAGTACTTC. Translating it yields CASSSIAAGTYEQYF. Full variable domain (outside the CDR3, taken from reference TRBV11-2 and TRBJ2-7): EAGVAQSPRYKIIEKRQSVAFWCNPISGHATLYWYQQILGQGPKLLIQFQNNGVVDDSQLPKDRFSAERLKGVDSTLKIQPAKLEDSAVYLCASSSIAAGTYEQYFGPGTRLTVT.